Listed here are 4 T cell receptor beta chains from one sample, sequenced in a study of CD8 T cells in Susac syndrome. Random hexamers primed reverse transcription of roughly 0.5 to 1 ug RNA. TCRdb recomputed calls from the immunoSEQ multiplex PCR reads with MiXCR, one row per CDR3 protein. The profile covers under 150,000 distinct CDR3 sequences, with around 86% appearing a single time and around 0.51% taken by the ten largest. The sequencing sample was made of CD8+ T cells from PBMCs. All receptors derive from a human donor with multiple sclerosis.

The chain employs TRBV9 and TRBJ2-2; D not resolved. The germline V gene has CDR1 SGDLS and CDR2 YYNGEE. The CDR3 is made up of 13 amino acids. V was trimmed by 0 bases and J by 6 bases, leaving 6 bases between them. This chain's CDR3 is CASSVAASGELFF. The CDR3 coding sequence is TGTGCCAGCAGCGTAGCTGCGTCCGGGGAGCTGTTTTTT.

The CDR3 region is CASSLRAAGQPQHF. In nucleotides, the CDR3 is TGTGCCAGCAGTTTAAGGGCTGCCGGGCAGCCCCAGCATTTT. The chain carries TRBV27 and TRBJ1-5; D is ambiguous. The V gene lost 2 bases and the J gene lost 7 bases, with 12 bases spanning the gap. CDR1 is MNHEY and CDR2 is SMNVEV in the germline V gene (reference sequence). CDR3 length: 14 amino acids.

This clonotype was seen only once. This chain links TRBV12-3 or TRBV12-4 with TRBJ2-3; TRBD2 aligns across 11 bases. Trimming took 2 bases from V and 5 from J; bases not matched to a gene: 3. The CDR3 consists of 15 residues. CDR3: CASSLLAGGGDTQYF. CDR3 bases: TGTGCCAGCAGTTTATTAGCGGGGGGGGGAGATACGCAGTATTTT.

V is TRBV28 and J is TRBJ2-5; TRBD2 matches at 10 bases. The CDR3 covers 16 residues. V was clipped by 3 bases and J by 2 bases; unmatched bases: 6. Germline V lookup: CDR1 MDHEN, CDR2 SYDVKM. This CDR3 is CASSLYPSGGQETQYF. DNA for the CDR3: TGTGCCAGCAGTTTGTACCCTAGCGGGGGACAAGAGACCCAGTACTTC.